Each of the 9 T cell receptor beta chains below was sequenced from the same sample in a study of OX40 agonist ivuxolimab in advanced cancers. Clones were sequenced by immunoSEQ multiplex PCR, and TCRdb holds only the in-frame ones, with some missing. This table has 80,000 or so clones, around 87% appearing once. Sample: CD4+ or CD8+ T cells sorted from blood, taken in a trial of the OX40 agonist ivuxolimab. These receptors were collected from an adult with an advanced solid tumor such as melanoma, head and neck, liver or kidney cancer.

V and J are TRBV7-2 and TRBJ1-2; 7 bases align to TRBD1. Per germline, CDR1 SGHTA and CDR2 FQGNSA. The trim removed 7 bases at V and 8 bases at J, leaving 13 bases unmatched. CDR3 length: 14 amino acids. CDR3 in amino acids: CASNDRVPRGGYTF. Written as DNA, the CDR3 is TGTGCCAGCAACGACAGGGTGCCCCGCGGCGGCTACACCTTC. The variable domain in full, with the rest retrieved from reference TRBV7-2 and TRBJ1-2, is GAGVSQSPSNKVTEKGKDVELRCDPISGHTALYWYRQSLGQGLEFLIYFQGNSAPDKSGLPSDRFSAERTGGSVSTLTIQRTQQEDSAVYLCASNDRVPRGGYTFGSGTRLTVV.

The chain couples TRBV19 to TRBJ1-4; 7 bases match TRBD1. The CDR3 consists of 15 residues. Germline trimming cut 5 bases from V and 8 bases from J; bases unmatched to any gene: 11. Germline CDR1 and CDR2: LNHDA and SQIVND (reference sequence). The CDR3 is CASSAQTGLSEKLFF. The CDR3 bases are TGTGCCAGTAGTGCCCAGACAGGGTTGAGCGAAAAACTGTTTTTT.

By share, this clone counts as medium-sized. Within the sample, other DNA sequences also encode this same CDR3. The rearrangement links TRBV5-4 to TRBJ1-1, with D possibly matching TRBD1 (6 bases). This CDR3 contains 13 residues. V lost 2 bases and J lost 4, with 9 bases in between. The germline V gene has CDR1 SGHNT and CDR2 YYREEE (reference sequence). Here the CDR3 DNA reads TGTGCCAGCAGCTTAGGGGGGACCACTGAAGCTTTCTTT. Its protein is CASSLGGTTEAFF. The variable domain in full, with the rest retrieved from reference TRBV5-4 and TRBJ1-1, is ETGVTQSPTHLIKTRGQQVTLRCSSQSGHNTVSWYQQALGQGPQFIFQYYREEENGRGNFPPRFSGLQFPNYSSELNVNALELDDSALYLCASSLGGTTEAFFGQGTRLTVV.

The chain's CDR3 is CASSGTVSGNTIYF. CDR3 coding DNA: TGCGCCAGCAGTGGTACAGTCTCTGGAAACACCATATATTTT. The chain carries TRBV10-2 and TRBJ1-3; D not certain. CDR1 and CDR2 (germline): WSHSY, SAAADI. The V gene lost 4 bases and the J gene lost 0 bases, with 7 bases spanning the gap. The CDR3 contains 14 residues.

The chain has TRBV5-1 and TRBJ2-4, with 7 bases lining up with TRBD1. Germline V CDR1 and CDR2: SGHRS, YFSETQ. V gave up 4 bases and J gave up 3 bases; unmatched junction bases: 10. The CDR3 covers 16 residues. DNA of the CDR3: TGCGCCAGCAGCGGCCTCACAGGGGTGGGCAAAAACATTCAGTACTTC. Amino acids: CASSGLTGVGKNIQYF.

The gene calls are TRBV11-2 and TRBJ2-2; 11 bases are a match to TRBD2. CDR3 length: 16 amino acids. Looked up from germline, CDR1 is SGHAT and CDR2 is FQNNGV. With 6 bases clipped from V and 4 bases from J, the junction kept 7 bases outside the gene matches. This CDR3 is CASRVSGGASTGELFF. DNA of the CDR3: TGTGCCAGCAGGGTTAGCGGGGGGGCGAGCACCGGGGAGCTGTTTTTT.

This chain links TRBV7-9 with TRBJ1-1; the D gene is possibly TRBD1 (5 bases). Germline values: CDR1 SEHNR, CDR2 FQNEAQ (reference sequence). Trimming left V 8 bases short and J 3 bases short, with 7 bases between. The CDR3 runs to 11 residues. In DNA form, the CDR3 reads TGTGCCAGCGCCAGGGACACTGAAGCTTTCTTT. This encodes CASARDTEAFF. Supplemented by reference TRBV7-9 and TRBJ1-1, the full variable domain reads DTGVSQNPRHKITKRGQNVTFRCDPISEHNRLYWYRQTLGQGPEFLTYFQNEAQLEKSRLLSDRFSAERPKGSFSTLEIQRTEQGDSAMYLCASARDTEAFFGQGTRLTVV.

In nucleotides, the CDR3 is TGTGCCAGCAGCGGACAGGGGGGTTTATCCAATGAGCAGTTCTTC. Protein sequence: CASSGQGGLSNEQFF. The chain joins TRBV11-2 to TRBJ2-1; 10 bases fit TRBD1. Germline lookup yields CDR1 SGHAT and CDR2 FQNNGV. The CDR3 spans 15 residues. V was clipped by 5 bases and J by 6 bases; unmatched bases: 7.

This clone was observed a few times. The CDR3: CASKVSRQNNSPLHF. CDR3 bases: TGTGCCAGCAAGGTTTCGAGACAGAATAATTCACCCCTCCACTTT. The chain links TRBV2 to TRBJ1-6, with a weak D call TRBD1 (5 bases). Trimming took off 7 bases at V and 5 bases at J, with 15 bases between the two ends. There are 15 residues in the CDR3. Germline CDR1 reads SNHLY; CDR2 reads FYNNEI.